These 21 T cell receptor beta chains were sequenced from one sample in a study of post-analysis software for immune sequencing data. Notes on the study in general: Patients showed TRBV5-6, TRBV5-1 and TRBV20-1 among roughly 5 TRBV segments more frequent than in controls.

Every TCR beta cDNA library bore unique molecular identifiers. TCRdb recomputed calls from the PCR reads with MiXCR, one row per CDR3 protein. The data contain roughly 870,000 distinct CDR3 sequences, around 53% of them singletons. Antigens of these TCRs are unknown. Sequenced: blood. All receptors derive from a girl under 18 with multiple sclerosis.

This clonotype occurred a few times. This chain uses TRBV20-1 with TRBJ2-1; no clear D gene. Germline V gene data show CDR1 as DFQATT and CDR2 as SNEGSKA (reference sequence). This CDR3 has 14 amino acids. V was trimmed by 0 bases and J by 0 bases, leaving 6 bases between them. The CDR3 is CSARDRISYNEQFF. The CDR3 region has the DNA TGCAGTGCTAGAGACAGGATCTCCTACAATGAGCAGTTCTTC.

V usage is TRBV5-6 and J usage is TRBJ2-2; TRBD2 agrees at 12 bases. There are 17 residues in the CDR3. CDR1 and CDR2 from the germline V gene are SGHDT and YYEEEE. J was trimmed by 2 bases and V by 3 bases; bases with no gene match: 5. The CDR3 region is CASSYTSGGFNTGELFF. The CDR3 DNA follows: TGTGCCAGCAGCTATACTAGCGGGGGGTTTAACACCGGGGAGCTGTTTTTT.

The chain has TRBV12-3 or TRBV12-4 and TRBJ1-6; weak D call: TRBD1 (5 bases). The CDR3 covers 16 residues. Between the trimmed V and J ends, which lost 4 bases and 7 bases, there was a span of 17 bases. The CDR3 loop is CASSSGPRLSNSPLHF. The DNA of the CDR3 is TGTGCCAGCAGTTCGGGACCTAGACTATCCAATTCACCCCTCCACTTT.

This clonotype was seen a few times. In nucleotides, the CDR3 is TGTGCCAGCAGTTACGACCGGGTCGCTGGGGCCAACGTCCTGACTTTC. Protein sequence: CASSYDRVAGANVLTF. This chain links TRBV6-6 with TRBJ2-6; D not certain. Looked up from germline, CDR1 is MNHNY and CDR2 is SVGAGI (reference sequence). V was pared by 2 bases and J by 2 bases, with 10 bases between. This CDR3 spans 16 amino acids.

In this sample, this clonotype turned up a few times. V gene TRBV9 combines with J gene TRBJ2-7, with TRBD2 identical over 8 bases. J was trimmed by 5 bases and V by 0 bases; bases with no gene match: 13. The CDR3 is 17 residues long. Germline V gives CDR1 SGDLS, CDR2 YYNGEE. The CDR3 coding sequence is TGTGCCAGCAGCGTAGACCCCGGCTCGGGAGGGCTCCACGAGCAGTACTTC. It translates to CASSVDPGSGGLHEQYF.

The chain has TRBV7-9 and TRBJ2-7; D gene ambiguous. Between the trimmed V and J ends, which lost 3 bases and 6 bases, there was a span of 12 bases. CDR1 is SEHNR, CDR2 FQNEAQ, per germline (reference sequence). This CDR3 comprises 13 residues. The CDR3, as DNA: TGTGCCAGCAGCTTGGGCTCAGTAGGCGAGCAGTACTTC. Residues: CASSLGSVGEQYF.

This clonotype was found many times. The chain joins TRBV5-5 to TRBJ2-1; D ambiguous. There are 15 residues in the CDR3. V was cut by 1 base and J by 1 base, with 9 bases left in between. Per the germline V gene, CDR1 is SGHKS and CDR2 is YYEKEE (reference sequence). Written as DNA, the CDR3 is TGTGCCAGCAGCTTGTTGTCAGGTTCCTACAATGAGCAGTTCTTC. Encoded protein: CASSLLSGSYNEQFF.

This clonotype was seen a few times. V usage is TRBV5-1 and J usage is TRBJ1-4, with TRBD1 as a possible D gene (5 bases). The CDR3 runs to 15 residues. Germline CDR1 SGHRS, CDR2 YFSETQ. Trimming left V 0 bases short and J 2 bases short, with 8 bases between. CDR3 nucleotides: TGCGCCAGCAGCTTGGTGGCAGGGACTAATGAAAAACTGTTTTTT. This encodes CASSLVAGTNEKLFF.

The V call is TRBV9, the J call TRBJ2-5; D is undetermined. CDR3 size: 13 residues. Germline V gives CDR1 SGDLS, CDR2 YYNGEE. V lost 0 bases to trimming and J lost 4 bases, with 7 bases between them. The chain's CDR3 is CASSVESAETQYF. DNA of the CDR3: TGTGCCAGCAGCGTAGAATCGGCAGAGACCCAGTACTTC.

The chain carries TRBV27 and TRBJ2-7, with 7 bases identical to TRBD2. Per germline, CDR1 MNHEY and CDR2 SMNVEV (reference sequence). The J segment lost 2 bases and the V segment lost 2 bases, leaving 6 bases of the junction unmatched. The length of the CDR3 is 15 residues. The CDR3 DNA reads as TGTGCCAGCAGTTTAGGCAGGGAGGGGACCTACGAGCAGTACTTC. Translating gives CASSLGREGTYEQYF.

The genes are TRBV10-3 and TRBJ2-1; 9 bases line up with TRBD2. Per germline, CDR1 ENHRY and CDR2 SYGVKD. J gave up 5 bases and V 4 bases, and 9 bases lay outside the gene matches. The CDR3 has 16 amino acids. The CDR3: CAISVWASGINNEQFF. DNA of the CDR3: TGTGCCATCAGTGTCTGGGCTAGCGGGATTAACAATGAGCAGTTCTTC.

The chain joins TRBV29-1 to TRBJ1-1; D is uncertain. Deletions cut 6 bases from V and 5 bases from J, with 16 bases between. Germline loops: CDR1 SQVTM, CDR2 ANQGSEA. This CDR3 is 13 amino acids long. The CDR3 nucleotides read TGCAGCGTCGACTACTCCGGCAAGACTGAAGCTTTCTTT. Translation: CSVDYSGKTEAFF.

The V call is TRBV5-1, the J call TRBJ1-6; weak D call: TRBD1 (5 bases). Germline V lookup: CDR1 SGHRS, CDR2 YFSETQ. V was cut by 4 bases and J by 7 bases, with 9 bases left in between. This CDR3 has 13 residues. This CDR3 reads CASSGDSNSPLHF. CDR3 nucleotide sequence: TGCGCCAGCAGCGGCGACAGCAATTCACCCCTCCACTTT.

The rearrangement links TRBV27 to TRBJ1-5; a possible D gene is TRBD1 (5 bases). The length of the CDR3 is 16 residues. Deletions cut 2 bases from V and 6 bases from J, with 17 bases between. Looked up from germline, CDR1 is MNHEY and CDR2 is SMNVEV (reference sequence). The CDR3: CASSLRGGGWGQPQHF. CDR3 bases: TGTGCCAGCAGTTTAAGAGGCGGGGGTTGGGGTCAGCCCCAGCATTTT.

This clonotype was observed a handful of times. The chain couples TRBV3-1 to TRBJ2-7; 9 positions match TRBD2. The DNA matches TRBJ2-5 better at its end, which makes the J call doubtful. In germline, CDR1 is LGHDT, CDR2 YNNKEL (reference sequence). The CDR3 contains 16 residues. CDR3 sequence: CASSQTQAGGGETQYF. In DNA, the CDR3 is TGTGCCAGCAGCCAAACTCAAGCGGGGGGAGGGGAGACCCAGTACTTC.

This clonotype was recorded many times. V gene TRBV5-1 combines with J gene TRBJ2-3; no clear D. The germline CDR1 and CDR2 sequences are SGHRS and YFSETQ. Between the trimmed V and J ends, which lost 0 bases and 1 base, there was a span of 3 bases. There are 13 residues in the CDR3. The CDR3: CASSLEGTDTQYF. In DNA, the CDR3 is TGCGCCAGCAGCTTGGAGGGCACAGATACGCAGTATTTT.

This clonotype was detected only a few times. The CDR3 here is CSVPPGTSGVTDTQYF. The CDR3 DNA sequence: TGCAGCGTCCCCCCAGGGACTAGCGGGGTAACAGATACGCAGTATTTT. This chain connects TRBV29-1 to TRBJ2-3; 13 bases agree with TRBD2. Germline lookup yields CDR1 SQVTM and CDR2 ANQGSEA. This CDR3 spans 16 amino acids. V dropped 6 bases and J dropped 3; count of bases not matched to a gene: 9.

This chain connects TRBV5-1 to TRBJ2-3, with 8 positions matching TRBD1. The CDR3 contains 14 residues. With V trimmed by 0 bases and J by 6 bases, 3 bases remained unmatched. Germline V gives CDR1 SGHRS, CDR2 YFSETQ. This CDR3 reads CASSLGDRSDTQYF. CDR3 nucleotide sequence: TGCGCCAGCAGCTTGGGGGACAGGTCGGATACGCAGTATTTT.

This clonotype was observed a handful of times. V is TRBV14 and J is TRBJ2-1, with 10 bases aligning to TRBD2. CDR1 is SGHDN, CDR2 FVKESK, per germline. Trimming at V came to 0 bases and at J to 7 bases, leaving 6 bases not matched to a gene. The length of the CDR3 is 16 residues. CDR3 coding DNA: TGTGCCAGCAGCCAAGATATCCCAGCGGGAGGGAATGAGCAGTTCTTC. Protein sequence: CASSQDIPAGGNEQFF.

The chain is built from TRBV12-3 or TRBV12-4 and TRBJ1-5; the match to TRBD1 covers 9 bases. The CDR3 is made up of 18 amino acids. After removal of 5 bases from V and 1 base from J, the junction contained 12 bases not matched to a gene. In nucleotides, the CDR3 is TGTGCCAGCAGTCGCATGGACAGGGGAATGAGGAGCAATCAGCCCCAGCATTTT. Translation gives CASSRMDRGMRSNQPQHF.

V and J are TRBV4-1 and TRBJ2-7, with D perhaps TRBD2 (5 bases). Deletions cut 4 bases from V and 5 bases from J, with 24 bases between. The V gene's germline CDR1 is MGHRA and CDR2 YSYEKL. The CDR3 loop spans 17 amino acids. The CDR3 region is CASSLIISRGTSHEQYF. In DNA, the CDR3 is TGCGCCAGCAGCCTCATTATAAGCCGGGGTACGTCCCACGAGCAGTACTTC.